This TCR beta chain is drawn from a study of cytomegalovirus exposure and HLA in healthy donors (dated by TCRdb to between 2016 and 2019). For the wider study: According to an earlier analysis of 587 of the donors, about 179 million T cells yielded 117 million unique TCR beta sequences and around 280 Gb of sequence data. Donor age, sex, ethnicity and CMV serostatus were compiled alongside the repertoire data. Every discovery cohort repertoire had been produced on one sequencing platform. Genome-wide SNP genotypes for about 65% of the 666 donors were used in a later genetic analysis, which treated that subset as a discovery cohort. The aim of the study was to test whether cataloging public T cell receptors could identify signatures of past pathogen exposure. Besides the first cohort of 500 to 700 subjects, a separate validation cohort made up of 120 or so different subjects was used. Several DR-DQ haplotypes were treated as single units for association and clustering because of strong linkage in the cohort. The number of typed donors differed by locus: roughly 620-640 for A, B, C, DRB1 and DQB1; roughly 510 for DQA1; about 600 for DPA1; and roughly 490 for DPB1. Among 350 to 400 genotyped donors of the cohort, an average of roughly 240,000 unique TCR beta nucleotide sequences were sequenced per donor, roughly 20% of them non-productive. Rather than drawing on any new phenotypic data, the later analysis identified candidate immune exposures from TCR beta sequences and the way those sequences occurred across donors. Among the roughly 400 genotyped donors, under 90% belonged to the genetic ancestry cluster associated with self-reported Caucasian donors. Using immunosequencing, the study profiled T cell repertoires from fewer than 850 subjects and related those repertoires to cytomegalovirus serostatus. HLA typing included class I and class II loci at four-digit resolution. An early release covering roughly 600 HLA-typed donors comprised about 300 gigabases of sequencing data and around 86 million unique TCR sequences. To study patterns of TCR occurrence, a later analysis re-analyzed previously published TCR beta repertoires from more than 550 donors and added high-resolution HLA genotyping. To predict cytomegalovirus infection status, the study combined high-throughput TCR immunosequencing, statistical association of individual TCRs with disease status, and machine learning. An earlier analysis of several hundred of the donors applied high-throughput TCR beta sequencing to assess whether each TCR beta V gene segment acted as functional or pseudogenic. Findings and caveats that apply to the study as a whole: In vitro tests confirmed that three of the cytomegalovirus-associated TCR beta chains recognize cytomegalovirus antigens. Because counts were too low, roughly 17 rarely observed V segments, including chromosome 9 orphons, were left out of the earlier analysis of 587 of the donors. In a later genetic analysis, fewer N-insertions in productive TCRs were reported among donors in an Asian-associated ancestry cluster than the approximately 710-donor mean. In the study, approximately 150 TCR beta chains were listed as associated with cytomegalovirus. According to a later analysis, most CMV-associated TCR beta chains appeared to be HLA-restricted, and the HLA associations seemed to be driven largely by CMV exposure. In a later analysis, the rate of TCR association differed among HLA loci, with DRB1 alleles having the most associated TCRs and HLA-C alleles having the fewest. Because HLA typing was unavailable for some donors at each locus, only the typed subset was used in association tests. Immune exposure information for the cohort was limited to CMV serostatus. Across donors, most TCR sequences were observed very rarely, whereas some public TCRs were present in many individuals. Linkage disequilibrium might explain the correlated functional status among segregating V segments, but an unknown experimental factor could not be excluded. Presence/absence analyses assumed roughly uniform sequencing depth across donors, an assumption that may not hold. At a false discovery rate of 0.05, a later analysis linked 16,951 TCR beta sequences to specific HLA alleles. A further reported finding was that TCR beta sequences accurately predicted the HLA-A and HLA-B alleles for most subjects in the first cohort. The authors suggested that the approach could potentially be extended to other disease states and immunological phenotypes. In a later analysis, HLA-associated TCR beta chains showed more clonal expansion and lower generation probabilities than non-associated chains that were equally common. In both the original and validation cohorts, the classifier was reported to diagnose cytomegalovirus status with high specificity and sensitivity. This cohort had only TCR beta chains sequenced, and the lack of alpha or paired-chain data limited which features could be detected. The sequencing pipeline was judged likely to have produced a cluster of highly shared sequence variants as a technical artifact. Strong co-occurrence of HLA alleles, especially DR and DQ, made assigning TCR associations to individual alleles difficult. Some IMGT-functional V segments, including TRBV6-2 and TRBV6-3, could not be distinguished by the 87-base-pair reads and were therefore excluded. A later analysis reported that several top co-occurrence clusters appeared linked to parvovirus B19, influenza, CMV and Epstein-Barr virus. V-gene and J-gene trimming of TCR beta chains was associated with a missense DCLRE1C variant in a later genetic analysis, and the association was replicated in an independent cohort. An earlier analysis of some 590 of the donors showed that most TCR beta V segments appeared in productive rearrangements either about 87% or about 30% of the time, which broadly matched IMGT annotations.

The cohort consisted of more than 650 healthy bone marrow donors. At the time of sampling, every cohort member was nominally healthy, though immune exposures that went unrecorded were likely present. The donor was CMV seronegative and was included in the group of 352 seronegative cohort members. Each donor provided a peripheral blood sample, and peripheral blood mononuclear cells were used for TCR beta sequencing. The Qiagen DNeasy Blood Extraction Kit was used to extract genomic DNA from the blood cell samples. V drops 5 bases and J drops 4 bases, leaving 15 bases in between. CDR1 SGHAT and CDR2 FQNNGV are derived from the germline V gene. The CDR3 goes from the cysteine to the phenylalanine over 15 residues. The entry retains the CDR3 DNA only, 45 bases that are in frame from base 1. The library was prepared using the immunoSEQ multiplex PCR assay. For the multiplex PCR, a mixture combining 60 forward primers for TCR Vbeta segments and 13 reverse primers for TCR Jbeta segments was used. A multiplex PCR assay on genomic DNA amplified the CDR3 region of rearranged TCR beta genes. The amplified TCR beta libraries were sequenced on the Illumina HiSeq System as 87-base-pair reads. Turning to the authors' computational methods: Across the 500 to 750 repertoires, a later analysis counted roughly 77 million unique TCR beta chains, approximately 10 million of which were shared by at least two donors. Raw reads were error-corrected and collapsed into unique sequences with a nearest-neighbor algorithm that merged closely related sequences to remove PCR and sequencing errors. V, D and J gene segments were assigned by aligning CDR3 sequences to IMGT reference sequences. For a sequence to be retained, at least a six-nucleotide match to both a V gene segment and a J gene segment was required. Rearrangements were classified as productive when the CDR3 lacked stop codons and remained in frame with V and J, and all other rearrangements were classified as non-productive. CDR3 was defined by IMGT convention, running from the second conserved V-encoded cysteine to the conserved J-encoded phenylalanine. Sequences without an unambiguous match to a single V gene segment were excluded from the earlier analysis of almost 600 of the donors. An earlier analysis of 587 of the donors classified V segments as functional when productive rearrangements were above 56.7% and as segregating when the standard deviation between donors was above 5%. A statistical classification framework was developed to diagnose cytomegalovirus status using the catalog of TCR beta chain sequences. In a later analysis, TCR nucleotide sequences were compared against IMGT/GENE-DB human TR gene sequences so that V and J genes could be assigned. In a later analysis, CDR3 sequences and most-parsimonious VDJ recombination scenarios were assigned using the TCRdist pipeline. In a later analysis, each TCR beta chain was defined by its CDR3 amino acid sequence together with its V-gene family, and reads lacking a unique V-gene family were excluded. To address suspected cross-contamination and a sequencing artifact, a later analysis removed under 600 highly shared, low-generation-probability nucleotide sequences. For each public chain, a later analysis derived a clonal expansion index from normalized ranks of inferred template counts within each repertoire. Generation probabilities in a later analysis came from a VDJ recombination model fitted to out-of-frame rearrangements, and those results were checked against IGoR. In a later analysis, TCR-TCR, TCR-HLA and TCR-CMV co-occurrence was scored with hypergeometric tests, and a repertoire-size bias correction was applied to TCR pairs. To estimate false discovery rates, a later analysis permuted the HLA or CMV assignments 20 times. In a later analysis, co-occurring TCRs were grouped with DBSCAN, and TCRdist sequence similarity was added when clustering was performed within HLA-allele-positive subsets. Repertoires with fewer than 30,000 or more than 120,000 public chains were left out of co-occurrence clustering, as were about five repertoires with anomalous nucleotide sharing. Entries here come from immuneACCESS through TCRdb and include only in-frame sequences with V and J called. Some clones fail to appear in such tables; in the studies checked, an unresolved V gene covers under half of the shortfall, and the cause of the remainder is unknown. V and J calls and clone size are given by that table; D and trimming were obtained from the DNA. This sample is represented by roughly 150,000 clones; 70% to 80% of them were singletons. The top ten clones comprise around 15% of the sample.

Concerning this clone itself: Which antigen it targets is not known. The sample holds no much larger clone one base away, and base qualities are not on file.

The rearrangement combines TRBV11-2 with TRBJ2-1; the D gene assignment is ambiguous. This sequence was found in a woman in her forties in good health and CMV-seronegative. Source material: PBMCs. The DNA is TGTGCCAGCAGCGTCCGGCCAGACTCGTACAATGAGCAGTTCTTC. It translates as CASSVRPDSYNEQFF.